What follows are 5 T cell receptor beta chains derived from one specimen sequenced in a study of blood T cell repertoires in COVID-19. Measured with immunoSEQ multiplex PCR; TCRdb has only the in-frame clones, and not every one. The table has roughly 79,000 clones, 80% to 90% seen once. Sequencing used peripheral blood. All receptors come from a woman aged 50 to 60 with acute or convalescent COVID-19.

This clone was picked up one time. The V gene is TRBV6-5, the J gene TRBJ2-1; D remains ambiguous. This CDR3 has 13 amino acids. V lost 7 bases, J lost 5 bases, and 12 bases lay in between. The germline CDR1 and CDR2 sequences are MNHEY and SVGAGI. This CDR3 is CASTGFSNNEQFF. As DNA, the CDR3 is TGTGCCAGCACCGGGTTTTCGAACAATGAGCAGTTCTTC.

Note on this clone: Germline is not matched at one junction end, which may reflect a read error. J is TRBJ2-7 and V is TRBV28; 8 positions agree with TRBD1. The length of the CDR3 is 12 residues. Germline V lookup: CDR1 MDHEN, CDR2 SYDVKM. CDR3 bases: TGTGCCAGCAGTAGGGGCGGGACAGGCCTTCCCTTC. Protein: CASSRGGTGLPF. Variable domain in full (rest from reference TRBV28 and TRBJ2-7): DVKVTQSSRYLVKRTGEKVFLECVQDMDHENMFWYRQDPGLGLRLIYFSYDVKMKEKGDIPEGYSVSREKKERFSLILESASTNQTSMYLCASSRGGTGLPFGPGTRLTVT.

The CDR3 DNA reads TGTGCCAGCAGTCGCCGGGGGGGAAGAGAGCAGTTCTTC. It translates to CASSRRGGREQFF. V usage is TRBV6-5 and J usage is TRBJ2-1; TRBD2 agrees at 8 bases. The CDR3 sequence is 13 residues long. Germline CDR1 MNHEY, CDR2 SVGAGI. Germline trimming cut 5 bases from V and 10 bases from J; bases unmatched to any gene: 7.

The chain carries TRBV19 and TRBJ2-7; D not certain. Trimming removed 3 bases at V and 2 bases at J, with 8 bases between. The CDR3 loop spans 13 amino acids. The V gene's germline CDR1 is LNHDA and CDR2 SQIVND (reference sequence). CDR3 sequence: CASSIGSTYEQYF. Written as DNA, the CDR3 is TGTGCCAGTAGTATCGGGTCAACCTACGAGCAGTACTTC. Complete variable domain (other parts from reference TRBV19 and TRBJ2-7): DGGITQSPKYLFRKEGQNVTLSCEQNLNHDAMYWYRQDPGQGLRLIYYSQIVNDFQKGDIAEGYSVSREKKESFPLTVTSAQKNPTAFYLCASSIGSTYEQYFGPGTRLTVT.

In nucleotides, the CDR3 is TGTGCCAGCAAATCCAGCGGGCGGACACAAGAGCAGTTCTTC. Translated, it gives CASKSSGRTQEQFF. V gene TRBV6-5 combines with J gene TRBJ2-1, with TRBD2 as a possible D gene (6 bases). Trimming left V 7 bases short and J 10 bases short, with 20 bases between. This CDR3 contains 14 residues. In germline, CDR1 is MNHEY, CDR2 SVGAGI.